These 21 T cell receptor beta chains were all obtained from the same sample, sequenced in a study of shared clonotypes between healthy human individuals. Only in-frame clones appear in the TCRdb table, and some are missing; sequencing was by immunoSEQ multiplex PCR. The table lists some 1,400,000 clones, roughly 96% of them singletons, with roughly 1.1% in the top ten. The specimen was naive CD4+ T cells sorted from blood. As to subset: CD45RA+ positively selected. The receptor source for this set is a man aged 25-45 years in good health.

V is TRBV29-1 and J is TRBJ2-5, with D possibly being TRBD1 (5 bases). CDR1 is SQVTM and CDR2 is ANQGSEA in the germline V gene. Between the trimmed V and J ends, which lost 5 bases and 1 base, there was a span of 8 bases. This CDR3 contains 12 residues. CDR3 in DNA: TGCAGCGTTTCACAGGCCCAAGAGACCCAGTACTTC. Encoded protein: CSVSQAQETQYF.

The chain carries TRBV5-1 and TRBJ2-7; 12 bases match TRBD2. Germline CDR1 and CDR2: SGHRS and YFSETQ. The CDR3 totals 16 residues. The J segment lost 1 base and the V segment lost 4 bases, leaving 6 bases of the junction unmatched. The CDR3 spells CASSPGLAGPSYEQYF. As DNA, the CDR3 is TGCGCCAGCAGCCCAGGACTAGCGGGACCTTCCTACGAGCAGTACTTC.

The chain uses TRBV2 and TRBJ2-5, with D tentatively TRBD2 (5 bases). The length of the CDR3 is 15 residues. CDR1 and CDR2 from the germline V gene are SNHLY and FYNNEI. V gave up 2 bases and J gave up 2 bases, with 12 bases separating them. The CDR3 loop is CASSEYRGTQETQYF. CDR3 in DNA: TGTGCCAGCAGTGAATACCGGGGAACTCAAGAGACCCAGTACTTC.

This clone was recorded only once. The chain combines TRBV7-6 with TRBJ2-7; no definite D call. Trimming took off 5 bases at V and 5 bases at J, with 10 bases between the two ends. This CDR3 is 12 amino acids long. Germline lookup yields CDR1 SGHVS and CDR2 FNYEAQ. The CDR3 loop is CASSRTPHEQYF. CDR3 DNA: TGTGCCAGCAGCCGGACCCCTCACGAGCAGTACTTC.

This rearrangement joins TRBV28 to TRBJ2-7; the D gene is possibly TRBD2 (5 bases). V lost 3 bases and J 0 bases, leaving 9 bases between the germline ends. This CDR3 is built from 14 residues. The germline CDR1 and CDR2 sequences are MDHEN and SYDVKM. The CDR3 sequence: CASSFIGLSYEQYF. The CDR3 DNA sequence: TGTGCCAGCAGTTTTATAGGACTCTCCTACGAGCAGTACTTC.

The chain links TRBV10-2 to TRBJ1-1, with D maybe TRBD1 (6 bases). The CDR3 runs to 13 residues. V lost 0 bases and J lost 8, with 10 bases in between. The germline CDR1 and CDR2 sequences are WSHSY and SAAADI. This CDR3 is CASSESQGREAFF. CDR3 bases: TGCGCCAGCAGTGAGTCCCAGGGGCGGGAAGCTTTCTTT.

This CDR3 reads CAIEPGLPYNEQFF. DNA of the CDR3: TGTGCCATCGAACCGGGACTACCCTACAATGAGCAGTTCTTC. The rearrangement links TRBV10-3 to TRBJ2-1; TRBD2 matches at 7 bases. The CDR3 is 14 residues long. The germline gives CDR1 ENHRY, CDR2 SYGVKD. Germline trimming cut 8 bases from V and 2 bases from J; bases unmatched to any gene: 6.

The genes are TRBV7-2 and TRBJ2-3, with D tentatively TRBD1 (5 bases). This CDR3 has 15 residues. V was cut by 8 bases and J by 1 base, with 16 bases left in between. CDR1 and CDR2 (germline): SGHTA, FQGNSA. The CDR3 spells CASQRGSSRTDTQYF. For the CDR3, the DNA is TGTGCCAGCCAAAGGGGCTCTTCCCGCACAGATACGCAGTATTTT.

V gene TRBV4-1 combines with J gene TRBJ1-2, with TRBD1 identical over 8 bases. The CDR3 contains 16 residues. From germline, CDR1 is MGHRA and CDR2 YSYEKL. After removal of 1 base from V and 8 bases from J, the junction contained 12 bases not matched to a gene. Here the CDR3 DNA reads TGCGCCAGCAGCCAAGTTCCGGACAGGGCTATATGGGGCTACACCTTC. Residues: CASSQVPDRAIWGYTF.

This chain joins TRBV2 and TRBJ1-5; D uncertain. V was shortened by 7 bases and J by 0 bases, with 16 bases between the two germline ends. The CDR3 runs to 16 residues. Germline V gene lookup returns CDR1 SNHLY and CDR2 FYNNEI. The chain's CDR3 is CASTPREQVSNQPQHF. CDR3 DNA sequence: TGTGCCAGCACCCCAAGGGAGCAGGTTAGCAATCAGCCCCAGCATTTT. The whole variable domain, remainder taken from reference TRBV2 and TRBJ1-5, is EPEVTQTPSHQVTQMGQEVILRCVPISNHLYFYWYRQILGQKVEFLVSFYNNEISEKSEIFDDQFSVERPDGSNFTLKIRSTKLEDSAMYFCASTPREQVSNQPQHFGDGTRLSIL.

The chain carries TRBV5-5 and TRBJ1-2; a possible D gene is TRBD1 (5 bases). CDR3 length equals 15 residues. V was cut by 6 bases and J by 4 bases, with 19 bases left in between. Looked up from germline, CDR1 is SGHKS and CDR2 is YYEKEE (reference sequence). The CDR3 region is CASILRDALLYGYTF. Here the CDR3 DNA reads TGTGCCAGCATTCTGAGGGACGCGCTACTCTATGGCTACACCTTC.

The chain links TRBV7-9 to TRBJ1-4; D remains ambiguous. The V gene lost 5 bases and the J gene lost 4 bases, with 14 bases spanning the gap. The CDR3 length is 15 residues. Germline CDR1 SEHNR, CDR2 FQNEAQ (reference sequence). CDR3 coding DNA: TGTGCCAGCAGCCCCCTTGAGTCACTTAATGAAAAACTGTTTTTT. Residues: CASSPLESLNEKLFF.

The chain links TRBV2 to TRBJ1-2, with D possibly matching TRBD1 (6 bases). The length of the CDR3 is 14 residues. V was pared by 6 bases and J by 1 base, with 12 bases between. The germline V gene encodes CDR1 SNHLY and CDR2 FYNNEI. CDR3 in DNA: TGTGCCAGCAGCGACAGGTTGGATAACTATGGCTACACCTTC. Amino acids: CASSDRLDNYGYTF.

In DNA form, the CDR3 reads TGTGCCAGCAGTTCGCGGCAGGGAGGGTGGACCGGGGAGCTGTTTTTT. Its protein is CASSSRQGGWTGELFF. The chain couples TRBV6-5 to TRBJ2-2; 7 bases agree with TRBD2. V was clipped by 4 bases and J by 5 bases; unmatched bases: 10. The CDR3 length is 16 residues. CDR1 and CDR2 (germline): MNHEY, SVGAGI.

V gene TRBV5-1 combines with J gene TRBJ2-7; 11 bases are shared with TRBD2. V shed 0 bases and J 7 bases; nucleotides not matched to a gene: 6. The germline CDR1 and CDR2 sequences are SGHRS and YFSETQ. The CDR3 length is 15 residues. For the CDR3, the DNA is TGCGCCAGCAGCTTGGGGGCTAGCGGGAGGTGGGAGCAGTACTTC. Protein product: CASSLGASGRWEQYF.

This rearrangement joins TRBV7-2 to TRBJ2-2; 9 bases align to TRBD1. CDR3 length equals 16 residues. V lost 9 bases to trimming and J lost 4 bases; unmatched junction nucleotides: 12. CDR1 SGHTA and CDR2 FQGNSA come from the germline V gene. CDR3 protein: CASTPGQGYPTGELFF. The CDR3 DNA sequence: TGTGCCAGTACTCCGGGACAGGGATATCCCACCGGGGAGCTGTTTTTT.

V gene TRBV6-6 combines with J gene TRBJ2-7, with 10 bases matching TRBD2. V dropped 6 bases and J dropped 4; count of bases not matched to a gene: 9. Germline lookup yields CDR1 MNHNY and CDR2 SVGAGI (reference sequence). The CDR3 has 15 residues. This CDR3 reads CASSQLAGAGYEQYF. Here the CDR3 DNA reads TGTGCCAGCAGCCAGCTAGCGGGAGCGGGTTACGAGCAGTACTTC.

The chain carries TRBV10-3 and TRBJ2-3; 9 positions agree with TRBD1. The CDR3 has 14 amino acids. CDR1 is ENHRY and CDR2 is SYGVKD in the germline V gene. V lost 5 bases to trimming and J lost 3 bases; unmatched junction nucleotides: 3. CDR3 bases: TGTGCCATCAGTTCCGGGACAGGGACAGATACGCAGTATTTT. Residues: CAISSGTGTDTQYF.

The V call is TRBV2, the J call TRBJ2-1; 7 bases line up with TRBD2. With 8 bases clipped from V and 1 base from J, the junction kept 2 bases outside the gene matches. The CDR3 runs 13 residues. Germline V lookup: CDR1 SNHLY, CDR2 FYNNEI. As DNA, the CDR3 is TGTGCCAGCGGCGGGAGTTCCTACAATGAGCAGTTCTTC. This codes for CASGGSSYNEQFF. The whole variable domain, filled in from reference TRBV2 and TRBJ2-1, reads EPEVTQTPSHQVTQMGQEVILRCVPISNHLYFYWYRQILGQKVEFLVSFYNNEISEKSEIFDDQFSVERPDGSNFTLKIRSTKLEDSAMYFCASGGSSYNEQFFGPGTRLTVL.

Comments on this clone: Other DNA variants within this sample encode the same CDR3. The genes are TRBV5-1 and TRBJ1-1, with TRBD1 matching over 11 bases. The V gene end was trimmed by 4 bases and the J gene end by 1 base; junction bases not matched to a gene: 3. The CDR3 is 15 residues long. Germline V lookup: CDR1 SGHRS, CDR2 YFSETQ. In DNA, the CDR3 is TGCGCCAGCAGCGGAGGACAGGGGGCGAACACTGAAGCTTTCTTT. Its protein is CASSGGQGANTEAFF.

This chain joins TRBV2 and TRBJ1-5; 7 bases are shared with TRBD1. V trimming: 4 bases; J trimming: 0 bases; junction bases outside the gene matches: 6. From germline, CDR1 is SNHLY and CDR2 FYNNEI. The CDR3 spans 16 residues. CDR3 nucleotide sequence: TGTGCCAGCAGTGGACAGGGACCGATTAGCAATCAGCCCCAGCATTTT. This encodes CASSGQGPISNQPQHF. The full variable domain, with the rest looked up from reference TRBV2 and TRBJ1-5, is EPEVTQTPSHQVTQMGQEVILRCVPISNHLYFYWYRQILGQKVEFLVSFYNNEISEKSEIFDDQFSVERPDGSNFTLKIRSTKLEDSAMYFCASSGQGPISNQPQHFGDGTRLSIL.